The 2 T cell receptor beta chains reported below all come from one sample, sequenced in a study of control samples from healthy donors and cancer patients (dated by TCRdb to 2018 to 2021). The method was the immunoSEQ multiplex PCR assay. TCRdb took this table from immuneACCESS and kept in-frame rearrangements with V and J called. Such tables lack part of the clones; where checked against another copy, unresolved V genes explain under half of the gap, and the rest is unexplained. The sample table lists roughly 73,000 clones, 84% of them with a count of one. In total, the top ten clones hold about 26% of the sample. The sample taken for sequencing was blood. These receptors were taken from a man aged 50 or older in good health.

The chain recombines TRBV5-1 with TRBJ1-1; D unresolved. Per the germline V gene, CDR1 is SGHRS and CDR2 is YFSETQ. The CDR3 consists of 12 residues. Trimming stripped 0 bases from V and 5 bases from J, with 5 bases between. This CDR3 reads CASSLDGTEAFF. The CDR3 DNA follows: TGCGCCAGCAGCTTGGATGGTACTGAAGCTTTCTTT.

The chain links TRBV27 to TRBJ2-1; 8 bases align to TRBD2. The CDR3 is 19 amino acids. Germline loops: CDR1 MNHEY, CDR2 SMNVEV (reference sequence). The ends lost 5 bases at V and 4 bases at J; junction bases unmatched: 19. The CDR3, as DNA: TGTGCCAGCAGTGCTCACCCTTGGGGAGCGGGGGAGACTTACAATGAGCAGTTCTTC. It encodes CASSAHPWGAGETYNEQFF.